What follows describes a single TCR beta chain. The sample comes from a study of blood T cell repertoires in COVID-19. Data came from immunoSEQ multiplex PCR; TCRdb stores just in-frame clones and leaves some out. Of 200,000 or so clones in the sample, almost 90% are singletons; the top ten hold about 2.5%. This CDR3 spans 15 amino acids. Germline trimming cut 4 bases from V and 6 bases from J; bases unmatched to any gene: 5. Germline V gene data show CDR1 as SGHAT and CDR2 as FQNNGV. Sequenced: peripheral blood. The rearrangement joins TRBV11-2 to TRBJ1-6, with 8 nucleotides matching TRBD1. This sequence originates from an older woman with acute or convalescent COVID-19. The CDR3: CASSWTGYPNSPLHF. Here the CDR3 DNA reads TGTGCCAGCAGCTGGACAGGGTATCCTAATTCACCCCTCCACTTT.